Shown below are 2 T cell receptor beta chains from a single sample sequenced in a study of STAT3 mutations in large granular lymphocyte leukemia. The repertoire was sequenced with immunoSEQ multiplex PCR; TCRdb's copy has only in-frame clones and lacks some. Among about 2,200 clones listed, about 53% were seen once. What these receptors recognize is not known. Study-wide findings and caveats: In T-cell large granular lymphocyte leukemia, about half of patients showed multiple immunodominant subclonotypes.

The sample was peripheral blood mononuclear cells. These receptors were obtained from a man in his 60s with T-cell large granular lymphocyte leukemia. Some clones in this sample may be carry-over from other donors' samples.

CDR3 nucleotides: TGTGCCAGCAGCGAAAAAGGCAATGAGCAGTTCTTC. Encoded protein: CASSEKGNEQFF. The V gene is TRBV7-9, the J gene TRBJ2-1, with D hard to call. V lost 5 bases and J lost 6, with 8 bases in between. This CDR3 spans 12 amino acids. Germline values: CDR1 SEHNR, CDR2 FQNEAQ (reference sequence).

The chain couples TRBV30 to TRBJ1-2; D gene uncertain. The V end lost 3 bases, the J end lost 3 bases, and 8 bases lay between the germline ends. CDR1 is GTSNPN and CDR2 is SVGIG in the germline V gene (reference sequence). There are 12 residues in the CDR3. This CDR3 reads CAWRYRDYGYTF. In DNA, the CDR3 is TGTGCCTGGAGATATCGGGACTATGGCTACACCTTC.